This is a list of T cell receptor beta chains from one sample in a study of cytomegalovirus exposure and HLA in healthy donors. Clones were read by immunoSEQ multiplex PCR, and TCRdb kept only the in-frame ones, dropping some. The sample includes around 180,000 clones, about three quarters of them seen just once. Sequencing was done on a sample of PBMCs. These receptors originate from a man aged 40-49 years in good health and CMV-seronegative. CDR3s include the opening cysteine and the closing phenylalanine or tryptophan. The order of the fields is CDR3 length, V gene, J gene, D gene, clone size, CDR3 DNA, CDR3 protein. A D gene is named only where the DNA matches it firmly. Where a row states a size, it is once, few, many or the class of an expanded clone; other rows omit it.

CDR3 length: 15; V gene: TRBV7-2; J gene: TRBJ1-1; D gene: .; clone size: few; CDR3 DNA: TGTGCCAGCAGTAGTTCTAGCGATAGGAACACTGAAGCTTTCTTT; CDR3 protein: CASSSSSDRNTEAFF
CDR3 length: 14; V gene: TRBV27; J gene: TRBJ1-1; D gene: .; clone size: .; CDR3 DNA: TGTGCCAGTCCTAGAAGGGGGGGGGACACTGAAGCTTTCTTT; CDR3 protein: CASPRRGGDTEAFF
CDR3 length: 15; V gene: TRBV9; J gene: TRBJ2-3; D gene: .; clone size: .; CDR3 DNA: TGTGCCACTGCCGAGGGGGGGGCTAGCACAGATACGCAGTATTTT; CDR3 protein: CATAEGGASTDTQYF
CDR3 length: 14; V gene: TRBV4-3; J gene: TRBJ1-2; D gene: .; clone size: .; CDR3 DNA: TGCGCCAGCAGCCAAGGGCGCAGGAATTTCGACTACACCTTC; CDR3 protein: CASSQGRRNFDYTF
CDR3 length: 14; V gene: TRBV7-2; J gene: TRBJ2-5; D gene: TRBD2; clone size: .; CDR3 DNA: TGTGCCAGCAGCGTCTGGACTAGTGAAGAGACCCAGTACTTC; CDR3 protein: CASSVWTSEETQYF
CDR3 length: 15; V gene: TRBV2; J gene: TRBJ1-1; D gene: .; clone size: .; CDR3 DNA: TGTGCCAGCAGAAGATCACAGGGAATCAAAACTGAAGCTTTCTTT; CDR3 protein: CASRRSQGIKTEAFF
CDR3 length: 16; V gene: TRBV7-2; J gene: TRBJ2-7; D gene: .; clone size: .; CDR3 DNA: TGTGCCAGCAGCTTAGTATTAGGCGGCGGGACCTACGAGCAGTACTTC; CDR3 protein: CASSLVLGGGTYEQYF
CDR3 length: 15; V gene: TRBV7-9; J gene: TRBJ2-3; D gene: TRBD2; clone size: .; CDR3 DNA: TGTGCCAGCAGCTCTCTAGCGGGCCTCACAGATACGCAGTATTTT; CDR3 protein: CASSSLAGLTDTQYF
CDR3 length: 14; V gene: TRBV4-2; J gene: TRBJ2-5; D gene: TRBD2; clone size: once; CDR3 DNA: TGTGCCAGTAGGAAGGCAGCGGGAGGGGCGACCCAGTACTTC; CDR3 protein: CASRKAAGGATQYF
CDR3 length: 14; V gene: TRBV7-2; J gene: TRBJ2-3; D gene: .; clone size: .; CDR3 DNA: TGTGCCAGCAGCTTGGTTAGTTTTTCAGATACGCAGTATTTT; CDR3 protein: CASSLVSFSDTQYF
CDR3 length: 16; V gene: TRBV19; J gene: TRBJ2-7; D gene: TRBD1; clone size: .; CDR3 DNA: TGTGCCAGTAGTATCGCCGGGACAGGGAGGTTCTACGAGCAGTACTTC; CDR3 protein: CASSIAGTGRFYEQYF
CDR3 length: 16; V gene: TRBV7-7; J gene: TRBJ2-2; D gene: .; clone size: .; CDR3 DNA: TGTGCCAGCAGCTTAGAAGCCCGTCGGAACACCGGGGAGCTGTTTTTT; CDR3 protein: CASSLEARRNTGELFF
CDR3 length: 14; V gene: TRBV6-6; J gene: TRBJ1-1; D gene: TRBD1; clone size: .; CDR3 DNA: TGTGCCAGCAGCAAGACAGGGGCTAGAACTGAAGCTTTCTTT; CDR3 protein: CASSKTGARTEAFF
CDR3 length: 13; V gene: TRBV18; J gene: TRBJ1-1; D gene: .; clone size: .; CDR3 DNA: TGTGCCAGCTCACTCACTGAGCAACTTGAAGCTTTCTTT; CDR3 protein: CASSLTEQLEAFF
CDR3 length: 14; V gene: TRBV27; J gene: TRBJ2-7; D gene: .; clone size: .; CDR3 DNA: TGTGCCAGCAGTCCTGCTGCCACTACCTACGAGCAGTACTTC; CDR3 protein: CASSPAATTYEQYF
CDR3 length: 16; V gene: TRBV9; J gene: TRBJ2-7; D gene: .; clone size: once; CDR3 DNA: TGTGCCAGCAGCGTAGGGAACAGGACCCTGGGCCACGAGCAGTACTTC; CDR3 protein: CASSVGNRTLGHEQYF
CDR3 length: 17; V gene: TRBV6-1; J gene: TRBJ2-1; D gene: .; clone size: .; CDR3 DNA: TGTGCCAGCAGTGAAGGGGGTGGATCGTCAGGGTACAATGAGCAGTTCTTC; CDR3 protein: CASSEGGGSSGYNEQFF
CDR3 length: 13; V gene: TRBV10-3; J gene: TRBJ1-6; D gene: .; clone size: .; CDR3 DNA: TGTGCCGCACGGGGGGCTGGGAATTCACCCCTCCACTTT; CDR3 protein: CAARGAGNSPLHF
CDR3 length: 15; V gene: TRBV5-6; J gene: TRBJ2-5; D gene: TRBD1; clone size: .; CDR3 DNA: TGTGCCAGCAGCTTGTATCAGGGGGAAAAAGAGGCCCAGTACTTC; CDR3 protein: CASSLYQGEKEAQYF
CDR3 length: 14; V gene: TRBV7-3; J gene: TRBJ2-3; D gene: .; clone size: .; CDR3 DNA: TGTGCCAGCAGCCCTGGGCCAGGCACAGATACGCAGTATTTT; CDR3 protein: CASSPGPGTDTQYF
CDR3 length: 15; V gene: TRBV5-1; J gene: TRBJ2-1; D gene: .; clone size: .; CDR3 DNA: TGCGCCAGCAGCTTCATTAGCGGCCGCTACAATGAGCAGTTCTTC; CDR3 protein: CASSFISGRYNEQFF
CDR3 length: 18; V gene: TRBV18; J gene: TRBJ2-3; D gene: TRBD2; clone size: .; CDR3 DNA: TGTGCCAGCTCCCTCAAACCCGGTGGTAGCGGGACGGTAGATACGCAGTATTTT; CDR3 protein: CASSLKPGGSGTVDTQYF
CDR3 length: 14; V gene: TRBV19; J gene: TRBJ1-2; D gene: .; clone size: .; CDR3 DNA: TGTGCCAGTACCCCAAGCTCGGGAAGGAGGGACTACACCTTC; CDR3 protein: CASTPSSGRRDYTF
CDR3 length: 15; V gene: TRBV5-1; J gene: TRBJ2-5; D gene: .; clone size: .; CDR3 DNA: TGCGCCAGCAGCTTCCTGGCCGGAGGTGGGGAGACCCAGTACTTC; CDR3 protein: CASSFLAGGGETQYF
CDR3 length: 14; V gene: TRBV19; J gene: TRBJ1-2; D gene: .; clone size: .; CDR3 DNA: TGTGCCAGCTCGGGGCAGGGGATTAACTATGGCTACACCTTC; CDR3 protein: CASSGQGINYGYTF
CDR3 length: 14; V gene: TRBV10-3; J gene: TRBJ2-5; D gene: TRBD1; clone size: once; CDR3 DNA: TGTGCCATCAGTGGGGGACAGGGGGCAGAGACCCAGTACTTC; CDR3 protein: CAISGGQGAETQYF
CDR3 length: 13; V gene: TRBV7-2; J gene: TRBJ2-5; D gene: .; clone size: .; CDR3 DNA: TGTGCCAGCAGCAGCAGGGGTTTGGAGACCCAGTACTTC; CDR3 protein: CASSSRGLETQYF
CDR3 length: 15; V gene: TRBV4-3; J gene: TRBJ1-5; D gene: .; clone size: few; CDR3 DNA: TGCGCCAGCAGCCAAGACAGGGAGGGCAATCAGCCCCAGCATTTT; CDR3 protein: CASSQDREGNQPQHF
CDR3 length: 13; V gene: TRBV6-1; J gene: TRBJ2-1; D gene: .; clone size: once; CDR3 DNA: TGTGCCAGCAGTGAAGTTACAGGGAATGAGCAGTTCTTC; CDR3 protein: CASSEVTGNEQFF
CDR3 length: 14; V gene: TRBV29-1; J gene: TRBJ1-1; D gene: .; clone size: .; CDR3 DNA: TGCAGCGTCCTCGGGGGGGGGCCGGGTACTGAAGCTTTCTTT; CDR3 protein: CSVLGGGPGTEAFF
CDR3 length: 14; V gene: TRBV9; J gene: TRBJ2-7; D gene: TRBD1; clone size: .; CDR3 DNA: TGTGCCAGCAGCGTAGAGGACAGGGATAACGAGCAGTACTTC; CDR3 protein: CASSVEDRDNEQYF
CDR3 length: 13; V gene: TRBV30; J gene: TRBJ1-1; D gene: .; clone size: .; CDR3 DNA: TGTGCCTGGAGTGTCCAACAAAACACTGAAGCTTTCTTT; CDR3 protein: CAWSVQQNTEAFF
CDR3 length: 16; V gene: TRBV7-9; J gene: TRBJ1-4; D gene: .; clone size: .; CDR3 DNA: TGTGCCAGCAGCCCTATGGGGGCGGCGCCCAATGAAAAACTGTTTTTT; CDR3 protein: CASSPMGAAPNEKLFF
CDR3 length: 13; V gene: TRBV2; J gene: TRBJ1-2; D gene: .; clone size: .; CDR3 DNA: TGTGCCAGCAGTGAATCAGGGGTGTATGGCTACACCTTC; CDR3 protein: CASSESGVYGYTF
CDR3 length: 12; V gene: TRBV29-1; J gene: TRBJ2-7; D gene: .; clone size: few; CDR3 DNA: TGCAGCGGGGGGGGCCAGGGGAACGAGCAGTACTTC; CDR3 protein: CSGGGQGNEQYF
CDR3 length: 14; V gene: TRBV7-2; J gene: TRBJ2-7; D gene: .; clone size: few; CDR3 DNA: TGTGCCAGCAGCTTAGTCCGCAGGGAAGGCGAGCAGTACTTC; CDR3 protein: CASSLVRREGEQYF
CDR3 length: 17; V gene: TRBV7-2; J gene: TRBJ2-7; D gene: .; clone size: .; CDR3 DNA: TGTGCCAGCAGCTTAGCAACGGGACTCCTCCGCCCCAGCGAGCAGTACTTC; CDR3 protein: CASSLATGLLRPSEQYF
CDR3 length: 15; V gene: TRBV5-8; J gene: TRBJ2-1; D gene: TRBD2; clone size: few; CDR3 DNA: TGTGCCAGCAGCTTGGGACTAGCGGGAGTCTATGAGCAGTTCTTC; CDR3 protein: CASSLGLAGVYEQFF
CDR3 length: 18; V gene: TRBV7-8; J gene: TRBJ2-3; D gene: TRBD2; clone size: .; CDR3 DNA: TGTGCCAGCAGCTTAGAAACGGCTAGCGGGGGCCTCACAGATACGCAGTATTTT; CDR3 protein: CASSLETASGGLTDTQYF